This T cell receptor beta chain was identified in a study of blood T cells in healthy people across ages. This CDR3 contains 17 residues. The V gene end was trimmed by 3 bases and the J gene end by 2 bases; junction bases not matched to a gene: 7. Germline V gene sequence: CDR1 SGHTA, CDR2 FQGNSA. Total RNA amounts of at least 5.5 micrograms were extracted per sample. This clonotype was counted once. Combining a sample-barcoded 5' primer with a J-beta primer mix, a second PCR ran for about 6 to 11 cycles. From the 5' RACE reads, TCRdb called clonotypes with MiXCR, one entry per CDR3 protein. This sample has around 1.5 million distinct CDR3 sequences; approximately 63% occur once, and the top ten carry 6.5% to 8.5%.

The sample consisted of blood. The chain links TRBV7-2 to TRBJ2-3, with 11 bases that match TRBD2. This receptor was obtained from a man between 18 and 35 years old in good health. The DNA of the CDR3 is TGTGCCAGCAGCTTCACCGGACTAGCGGGTTACACAGATACGCAGTATTTT. This translates into CASSFTGLAGYTDTQYF.